Below, 21 T cell receptor beta chains from the same sample are listed, as sequenced in a study of radiation and T cells in renal cell carcinoma. Time point given: baseline pretreatment blood. Treatment denoted: 15 Gy SBRT to primary tumor, nephrectomy 4 weeks later. Some clones are missing from TCRdb's copy, which holds only in-frame ones; the method was immunoSEQ multiplex PCR. The repertoire consists of about 140,000 clones, with approximately 87% occurring once and the leading ten covering 20% to 25%. The sequencing used blood, collected from a patient whose treatment included radiotherapy and nephrectomy. All receptors come from a woman aged 45-65 years with renal cell carcinoma.

The chain uses TRBV6-5 and TRBJ2-1; a weak D match, TRBD1 (6 bases). V dropped 6 bases and J dropped 0 bases, with 9 bases sitting between them. Looked up from germline, CDR1 is MNHEY and CDR2 is SVGAGI. The CDR3 covers 14 residues. The CDR3 bases are TGTGCCAGCAGCTGGGACATCTCCTACAATGAGCAGTTCTTC. Its protein is CASSWDISYNEQFF.

This clone was recorded a few times. This chain joins TRBV30 and TRBJ1-1; D ambiguous. Germline V lookup: CDR1 GTSNPN, CDR2 SVGIG (reference sequence). V dropped 3 bases and J dropped 8 bases, with 16 bases sitting between them. This CDR3 comprises 13 residues. CDR3: CAWSPDWDMEAFF. CDR3 coding DNA: TGTGCCTGGAGCCCGGACTGGGATATGGAAGCTTTCTTT.

V is TRBV5-1 and J is TRBJ2-7, with D maybe TRBD2 (6 bases). CDR1 SGHRS and CDR2 YFSETQ come from the germline V gene. The CDR3 length is 15 residues. The V gene lost 2 bases and the J gene lost 1 base, with 13 bases spanning the gap. The CDR3 here is CASSFGGPTSYEQYF. The CDR3 DNA reads TGCGCCAGCAGCTTCGGGGGACCTACTTCCTACGAGCAGTACTTC.

This chain connects TRBV9 to TRBJ1-2; D is uncertain. Per germline, CDR1 SGDLS and CDR2 YYNGEE. The CDR3 is made up of 15 amino acids. V lost 1 base, J lost 0 bases, and 10 bases lay in between. CDR3 region: CASSVSDGTNYGYTF. In nucleotides, the CDR3 is TGTGCCAGCAGCGTAAGCGACGGAACTAACTATGGCTACACCTTC.

This sequence joins TRBV5-4 and TRBJ1-2; 8 bases map to TRBD1. Germline trimming cut 6 bases from V and 3 bases from J; bases unmatched to any gene: 4. CDR1 is SGHNT and CDR2 is YYREEE in the germline V gene (reference sequence). This CDR3 region has 13 residues. The CDR3 sequence: CASTQTGDYGYTF. CDR3 in DNA: TGTGCCAGCACCCAGACAGGGGACTATGGCTACACCTTC. The full variable domain, in which reference TRBV5-4 and TRBJ1-2 provide the parts outside the CDR3, is ETGVTQSPTHLIKTRGQQVTLRCSSQSGHNTVSWYQQALGQGPQFIFQYYREEENGRGNFPPRFSGLQFPNYSSELNVNALELDDSALYLCASTQTGDYGYTFGSGTRLTVV.

V usage is TRBV21-1 and J usage is TRBJ2-7; the table's D call TRBD1 went unverified against the DNA. TRBV21-1 is listed as a pseudogene. The CDR3 runs 15 residues. DNA of the CDR3: TGTGCCAGCAGCAAAGCTACAGGCTCCACCTACGAGCAGTACTTC. Protein product: CASSKATGSTYEQYF.

The rearrangement joins TRBV5-6 to TRBJ2-2, with D possibly TRBD2 on 5 matching bases. Germline assignment: CDR1 SGHDT and CDR2 YYEEEE. This CDR3 region has 14 residues. V gave up 2 bases and J gave up 5 bases, with 10 bases separating them. CDR3 in DNA: TGTGCCAGCAGCTTCCGGGAAGGAACCGGGGAGCTGTTTTTT. Translation gives CASSFREGTGELFF.

The rearrangement uses TRBV18 and TRBJ1-5; tentative D call: TRBD1 (6 bases). V was trimmed by 6 bases and J by 5 bases, leaving 11 bases between them. The CDR3 has 13 residues. Germline loops: CDR1 KGHSH, CDR2 LQKENI. DNA for the CDR3: TGTGCCAGCTCCGGGGGGCGCGATCAGCCCCAGCATTTT. Encoded protein: CASSGGRDQPQHF.

The rearrangement links TRBV7-2 to TRBJ2-5, with D perhaps TRBD1 (6 bases). Germline loops: CDR1 SGHTA, CDR2 FQGNSA. V was cut by 2 bases and J by 5 bases, with 12 bases left in between. The CDR3 has 14 amino acids. The CDR3 loop is CASSLLGGFETQYF. DNA for the CDR3: TGTGCCAGCAGCTTACTAGGGGGATTCGAGACCCAGTACTTC. Full variable domain (missing parts from reference TRBV7-2 and TRBJ2-5): GAGVSQSPSNKVTEKGKDVELRCDPISGHTALYWYRQSLGQGLEFLIYFQGNSAPDKSGLPSDRFSAERTGGSVSTLTIQRTQQEDSAVYLCASSLLGGFETQYFGPGTRLLVL.

The rearrangement joins TRBV7-2 to TRBJ2-7; TRBD2 agrees at 7 bases. Looked up from germline, CDR1 is SGHTA and CDR2 is FQGNSA. This CDR3 region has 15 residues. J lost 0 bases, V lost 0 bases, and 2 bases had no gene match. CDR3 sequence (DNA): TGTGCCAGCAGCTTAGCCGGCGGGAGCTCCTACGAGCAGTACTTC. Protein product: CASSLAGGSSYEQYF.

The chain has TRBV4-2 and TRBJ2-7; D is perhaps TRBD2 (6 bases). This CDR3 has 14 residues. Germline V lookup: CDR1 LGHNA, CDR2 YNFKEQ. Trimming pared 0 bases from V and 6 bases from J, leaving 12 bases between. CDR3 in amino acids: CASSQDTSFVEQYF. The CDR3 coding sequence is TGTGCCAGCAGCCAAGACACTAGCTTTGTCGAGCAGTACTTC.

This chain connects TRBV20-1 to TRBJ1-2; D not certain. Looked up from germline, CDR1 is DFQATT and CDR2 is SNEGSKA (reference sequence). V was shortened by 5 bases and J by 4 bases, with 8 bases between the two germline ends. The CDR3 runs 11 residues. The CDR3 here is CSAYNSYGYTF. Written as DNA, the CDR3 is TGCAGTGCTTACAACAGCTATGGCTACACCTTC.

The chain uses TRBV4-3 and TRBJ1-1; TRBD1 aligns across 7 bases. V shed 2 bases and J 2 bases; nucleotides not matched to a gene: 5. Germline CDR1 is LGHNA and CDR2 is YSLEER. The length of the CDR3 is 15 residues. The CDR3 bases are TGCGCCAGCAGCCAATCGGACAGGACCAACACTGAAGCTTTCTTT. It translates to CASSQSDRTNTEAFF.

The chain joins TRBV7-2 to TRBJ1-2, with a tentative D call TRBD1 (5 bases). This CDR3 region has 14 residues. The V end lost 4 bases, the J end lost 8 bases, and 17 bases lay between the germline ends. CDR1 SGHTA and CDR2 FQGNSA come from the germline V gene. Here the CDR3 reads CASSSEGRHRGYTF. Written as DNA, the CDR3 is TGTGCCAGCAGCTCGGAGGGACGGCATAGGGGCTACACCTTC. The whole variable domain, filled in from reference TRBV7-2 and TRBJ1-2, reads GAGVSQSPSNKVTEKGKDVELRCDPISGHTALYWYRQSLGQGLEFLIYFQGNSAPDKSGLPSDRFSAERTGGSVSTLTIQRTQQEDSAVYLCASSSEGRHRGYTFGSGTRLTVV.

The V gene is TRBV2, the J gene TRBJ1-1; the D is unclear. Looked up from germline, CDR1 is SNHLY and CDR2 is FYNNEI. This CDR3 spans 13 amino acids. The ends were cut back, 9 bases at V and 3 bases at J, with 14 bases in the middle. CDR3 nucleotide sequence: TGTGCCAGTTTGAGGGATTCGTACACTGAAGCTTTCTTT. Its translation: CASLRDSYTEAFF.

The rearrangement joins TRBV7-2 to TRBJ2-7; no firm D call. Trimming left V 1 base short and J 4 bases short, with 14 bases between. The CDR3 contains 15 residues. CDR1 and CDR2 (germline): SGHTA, FQGNSA. CDR3 protein: CASSLVLAQAYEQYF. CDR3 DNA sequence: TGTGCCAGCAGCTTAGTTCTGGCCCAGGCTTACGAGCAGTACTTC.

V gene TRBV2 combines with J gene TRBJ1-2; D gene ambiguous. Per germline, CDR1 SNHLY and CDR2 FYNNEI. This CDR3 region has 14 residues. The V gene lost 5 bases and the J gene lost 3 bases, with 13 bases spanning the gap. In DNA, the CDR3 is TGTGCCAGCAGTTCTATTGGAGCCCACTATGGCTACACCTTC. Translation gives CASSSIGAHYGYTF.

This rearrangement joins TRBV10-1 to TRBJ1-3; a possible D gene is TRBD1 (6 bases). The CDR3 totals 19 residues. The V gene lost 0 bases and the J gene lost 0 bases, with 18 bases spanning the gap. Germline CDR1 is WNHNN and CDR2 is SYGVQD (reference sequence). The CDR3 is CASSESSGDILLSGNTIYF. The DNA for the CDR3 is TGCGCCAGCAGTGAGTCGTCGGGGGACATCCTCCTCTCTGGAAACACCATATATTTT.

The genes are TRBV6-6 and TRBJ2-5; 7 bases line up with TRBD2. Germline trimming cut 7 bases from V and 5 bases from J; bases unmatched to any gene: 7. The CDR3 is made up of 13 amino acids. Germline-derived CDR1 and CDR2 are MNHNY and SVGAGI (reference sequence). CDR3 protein: CASIAAGLETQYF. CDR3 nucleotides: TGTGCCAGCATTGCAGCGGGACTCGAGACCCAGTACTTC.

This chain links TRBV2 with TRBJ2-2; TRBD2 matches 9 bases. CDR3 size: 17 residues. CDR1 and CDR2 (germline): SNHLY, FYNNEI. J was trimmed by 5 bases and V by 4 bases; bases with no gene match: 11. The CDR3 loop reads CASSARLAEDRTGELFF. The CDR3 DNA follows: TGTGCCAGCAGTGCCCGACTAGCGGAAGATCGGACCGGGGAGCTGTTTTTT.

The chain couples TRBV7-9 to TRBJ2-1; D is unclear. CDR1 SEHNR and CDR2 FQNEAQ come from the germline V gene (reference sequence). Trimming took off 3 bases at V and 9 bases at J, with 3 bases between the two ends. CDR3 length equals 10 residues. The CDR3 DNA reads TGTGCCAGCAGCTTTATTGAGCAGTTCTTC. Protein product: CASSFIEQFF.